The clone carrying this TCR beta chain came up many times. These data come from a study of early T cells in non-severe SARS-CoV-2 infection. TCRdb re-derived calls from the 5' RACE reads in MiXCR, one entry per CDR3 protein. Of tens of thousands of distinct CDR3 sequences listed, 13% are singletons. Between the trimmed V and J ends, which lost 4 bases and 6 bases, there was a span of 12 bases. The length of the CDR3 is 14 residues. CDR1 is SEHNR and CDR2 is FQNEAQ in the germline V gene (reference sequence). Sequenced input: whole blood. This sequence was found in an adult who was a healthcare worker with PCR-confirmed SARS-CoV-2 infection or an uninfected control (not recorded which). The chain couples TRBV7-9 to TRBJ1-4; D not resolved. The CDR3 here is CASSSPLYDEKLFF. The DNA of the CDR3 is TGTGCCAGCAGCTCGCCTCTGTACGATGAAAAACTGTTTTTT.